These T cell receptor beta chains were read from a single sample in a study of blood T cells in healthy people across ages. In TCRdb, the 5' RACE reads were re-called with MiXCR into one record per CDR3 protein. The profile shows some 550,000 distinct CDR3 sequences, roughly 48% of them singletons. Sequencing was done on a sample of blood. Receptors were obtained from an elderly man in good health. CDR3s include the opening cysteine and the closing phenylalanine or tryptophan. The D gene is left open where the match is weak. Size tells how often a clone was seen (once, few, many) or the class of an expanded clone, and some rows leave it out.

v_gene: TRBV5-1; abundance: few; j_gene: TRBJ2-1; d_gene: TRBD2; CDR3nt: TGCGCCAGCAGCCCTTGGGGGGGGAACTCCTACAATGAGCAGTTCTTC; CDR3aa: CASSPWGGNSYNEQFF
v_gene: TRBV11-1; abundance: -; j_gene: TRBJ2-3; d_gene: -; CDR3nt: TGTGCCAGCAGCCCCGGGACACTCGGTGGTACAGATACGCAGTATTTT; CDR3aa: CASSPGTLGGTDTQYF
v_gene: TRBV4-1; abundance: few; j_gene: TRBJ1-2; d_gene: TRBD1; CDR3nt: TGCGCCAGCAGCCAGGAGGGACAGGTTTATGGCTACACCTTC; CDR3aa: CASSQEGQVYGYTF
v_gene: TRBV12-3/TRBV12-4; abundance: -; j_gene: TRBJ2-7; d_gene: -; CDR3nt: TGTGCCAGCAGTTATTTACTCCTTAACGAGCAGTACTTC; CDR3aa: CASSYLLLNEQYF
v_gene: TRBV7-2; abundance: -; j_gene: TRBJ2-6; d_gene: -; CDR3nt: TGTGCCAGCATCAAGCAGGGGGGAAAGGCTGGGGCCAACGTCCTGACTTTC; CDR3aa: CASIKQGGKAGANVLTF
v_gene: TRBV30; abundance: -; j_gene: TRBJ1-6; d_gene: -; CDR3nt: TGTGCAGTGGGCAGCAGGTATTCACCCCTCCACTTT; CDR3aa: CAVGSRYSPLHF
v_gene: TRBV27; abundance: -; j_gene: TRBJ1-4; d_gene: -; CDR3nt: TGTGCCAGCAGTCAGGGGATGTCCTCTGAAAAACTGTTTTTT; CDR3aa: CASSQGMSSEKLFF
v_gene: TRBV7-9; abundance: -; j_gene: TRBJ2-6; d_gene: TRBD1; CDR3nt: TGTGCCAGCAGCCGCGGAGGACAGGGTCGGTTTGGGGCCAACGTCCTGACTTTC; CDR3aa: CASSRGGQGRFGANVLTF
v_gene: TRBV7-2; abundance: -; j_gene: TRBJ1-1; d_gene: TRBD1; CDR3nt: TGTGCCAGCAGCTTTGATACAGGGGACACTGAAGCTTTCTTT; CDR3aa: CASSFDTGDTEAFF
v_gene: TRBV20-1; abundance: few; j_gene: TRBJ2-1; d_gene: TRBD2; CDR3nt: TGCAGTGCTAGAGATTGGGCGGAGGGAGGGAATGAGCAGTTCTTC; CDR3aa: CSARDWAEGGNEQFF
v_gene: TRBV5-1; abundance: -; j_gene: TRBJ2-2; d_gene: -; CDR3nt: TGCGCCAGCAGCCGGAACTCGAACACCGGGGAGCTGTTTTTT; CDR3aa: CASSRNSNTGELFF
v_gene: TRBV20-1; abundance: -; j_gene: TRBJ2-1; d_gene: TRBD2; CDR3nt: TGCAGTGCTAGAAGCGGGGGGAGCTCCTACAATGAGCAGTTCTTC; CDR3aa: CSARSGGSSYNEQFF
v_gene: TRBV27; abundance: -; j_gene: TRBJ1-6; d_gene: -; CDR3nt: TGTGCCAGCAGTTTAGGGGGCCAGGGATATTCACCCCTCCACTTT; CDR3aa: CASSLGGQGYSPLHF
v_gene: TRBV10-3; abundance: -; j_gene: TRBJ2-3; d_gene: -; CDR3nt: TGTGCCATCAGTTCAGGAGTCTCAGATACGCAGTATTTT; CDR3aa: CAISSGVSDTQYF
v_gene: TRBV20-1; abundance: -; j_gene: TRBJ2-7; d_gene: TRBD2; CDR3nt: TGCAGTGCTAGTTGGCGGGGGGGCTACGAGCAGTACTTC; CDR3aa: CSASWRGGYEQYF
v_gene: TRBV29-1; abundance: -; j_gene: TRBJ1-2; d_gene: -; CDR3nt: TGCAGCGCCGCTCCGGGGTCCTATGGCTACACCTTC; CDR3aa: CSAAPGSYGYTF
v_gene: TRBV6-2/TRBV6-3; abundance: once; j_gene: TRBJ2-7; d_gene: -; CDR3nt: TGTGCCAGCAGTTACGCCCTCCCCAAAGGGACCTACGAGCAGTACTTC; CDR3aa: CASSYALPKGTYEQYF
v_gene: TRBV20-1; abundance: -; j_gene: TRBJ2-3; d_gene: TRBD2; CDR3nt: TGCAGTGCTAGAATGGCGGGAGGGCCGAGGGGAGATACGCAGTATTTT; CDR3aa: CSARMAGGPRGDTQYF
v_gene: TRBV27; abundance: few; j_gene: TRBJ2-7; d_gene: TRBD1; CDR3nt: TGTGCCAGCAGGGGACAGGGGATTACCTACGAGCAGTACTTC; CDR3aa: CASRGQGITYEQYF
v_gene: TRBV7-9; abundance: -; j_gene: TRBJ2-1; d_gene: -; CDR3nt: TGTGCCAGCAGCTTCGTACGGTCCAGGGGAGATGAGCAGTTCTTC; CDR3aa: CASSFVRSRGDEQFF
v_gene: TRBV12-3/TRBV12-4; abundance: few; j_gene: TRBJ1-1; d_gene: -; CDR3nt: TGTGCCAGCAAACTCGGCGGAGAGAACACTGAAGCTTTCTTT; CDR3aa: CASKLGGENTEAFF
v_gene: TRBV5-1; abundance: -; j_gene: TRBJ2-6; d_gene: -; CDR3nt: TGCGCCAGCAGCTATGAAAGCTCTGGGGCCAACGTCCTGACTTTC; CDR3aa: CASSYESSGANVLTF
v_gene: TRBV9; abundance: -; j_gene: TRBJ2-3; d_gene: -; CDR3nt: TGTACCAGCAGCGGACCCCGGGGCGGGGCGCGCACAGATACGCAGTATTTT; CDR3aa: CTSSGPRGGARTDTQYF
v_gene: TRBV7-2; abundance: few; j_gene: TRBJ2-7; d_gene: -; CDR3nt: TGTGCCAGCAGCCTCGGGCTTCAGAGGCACGAGCAGTACTTC; CDR3aa: CASSLGLQRHEQYF
v_gene: TRBV20-1; abundance: few; j_gene: TRBJ2-1; d_gene: -; CDR3nt: TGCAGTGCTGTCGAAAGTTCTAGCTCCTACAATGAGCAGTTCTTC; CDR3aa: CSAVESSSSYNEQFF
v_gene: TRBV6-5; abundance: many; j_gene: TRBJ2-1; d_gene: -; CDR3nt: TGTGCCAGCCGGGTCGCGAGCTCCTACAATGAGCAGTTCTTC; CDR3aa: CASRVASSYNEQFF
v_gene: TRBV20-1; abundance: -; j_gene: TRBJ1-2; d_gene: -; CDR3nt: TGCAGGCACTATGGCTACACCTTC; CDR3aa: CRHYGYTF
v_gene: TRBV6-4; abundance: few; j_gene: TRBJ2-1; d_gene: TRBD2; CDR3nt: TGTGCCAGCAGTCAGACTAGCGGTAGTTTTTTGGGTGAGCAGTTCTTC; CDR3aa: CASSQTSGSFLGEQFF
v_gene: TRBV5-1; abundance: -; j_gene: TRBJ2-3; d_gene: -; CDR3nt: TGCGCCAGCAGCTCAGACGGGATAGGGGACACAGATACGCAGTATTTT; CDR3aa: CASSSDGIGDTDTQYF
v_gene: TRBV25-1; abundance: -; j_gene: TRBJ1-1; d_gene: -; CDR3nt: TGTGCCAGCAGGGGAGGGGCCCACACTGAAGCTTTCTTT; CDR3aa: CASRGGAHTEAFF
v_gene: TRBV12-3/TRBV12-4; abundance: -; j_gene: TRBJ1-5; d_gene: -; CDR3nt: TGTGCCAGCAGCCTTGGCGTAGGGAACAATCAGCCCCAGCATTTT; CDR3aa: CASSLGVGNNQPQHF
v_gene: TRBV20-1; abundance: -; j_gene: TRBJ1-6; d_gene: TRBD1; CDR3nt: TGCAGTGCTAGCCGGGCCGACAGGGCGGGTAATTCACCCCTCCACTTT; CDR3aa: CSASRADRAGNSPLHF
v_gene: TRBV6-6; abundance: -; j_gene: TRBJ2-1; d_gene: TRBD2; CDR3nt: TGTGCCAGCAGGGGAACTGGCGGGAGCTCCTACAATGAGCAGTTCTTC; CDR3aa: CASRGTGGSSYNEQFF
v_gene: TRBV27; abundance: -; j_gene: TRBJ1-2; d_gene: TRBD1; CDR3nt: TGTGCCAGCAGTCCGTATACAGGGGCCCATGGCTACACCTTC; CDR3aa: CASSPYTGAHGYTF
v_gene: TRBV15; abundance: few; j_gene: TRBJ2-7; d_gene: TRBD2; CDR3nt: TGTGCCACCAGCAGAGATCTGGGACTAGCGGGGGCCCCAAGTAGTAACTACGAGCAGTACTTC; CDR3aa: CATSRDLGLAGAPSSNYEQYF
v_gene: TRBV4-1; abundance: -; j_gene: TRBJ2-5; d_gene: -; CDR3nt: TGCGTCAGCAGCCAAGACCGTCAAGAGACCCAGTACTTC; CDR3aa: CVSSQDRQETQYF
v_gene: TRBV12-3/TRBV12-4; abundance: many; j_gene: TRBJ2-5; d_gene: TRBD2; CDR3nt: TGTGCCAGCTCTTCGGGACTAGCGTCCGAGACCCAGTACTTC; CDR3aa: CASSSGLASETQYF
v_gene: TRBV5-1; abundance: few; j_gene: TRBJ2-1; d_gene: TRBD1; CDR3nt: TGCGCCAGCAGCCCGAGCTTCAGGGGGCTAGGTGAGCAGTTCTTC; CDR3aa: CASSPSFRGLGEQFF
v_gene: TRBV20-1; abundance: -; j_gene: TRBJ2-2; d_gene: -; CDR3nt: TGCAGTGCTAGACGGTGGAGCGGCGGGGACACCGGGGAGCTGTTTTTT; CDR3aa: CSARRWSGGDTGELFF
v_gene: TRBV9; abundance: -; j_gene: TRBJ2-7; d_gene: -; CDR3nt: TGTGCCAGCAGCGTCTGGGGGTTCTACGAGCAGTACTTC; CDR3aa: CASSVWGFYEQYF
v_gene: TRBV7-2; abundance: -; j_gene: TRBJ1-1; d_gene: -; CDR3nt: TGTGCCAGCAGCTTAAGGTGGGGAGGTCGCACTGAAGCTTTCTTT; CDR3aa: CASSLRWGGRTEAFF
v_gene: TRBV2; abundance: -; j_gene: TRBJ2-1; d_gene: -; CDR3nt: TGTGCCTCCCAAAGGGGTAGCCCCTACAATGAGCAGTTCTTC; CDR3aa: CASQRGSPYNEQFF
v_gene: TRBV18; abundance: once; j_gene: TRBJ2-7; d_gene: TRBD1; CDR3nt: TGTGCCAGCTCACCATCGACAGGGTGGGACTACGAGCAGTACTTC; CDR3aa: CASSPSTGWDYEQYF
v_gene: TRBV20-1; abundance: few; j_gene: TRBJ1-2; d_gene: -; CDR3nt: TGCAGTGCTAGAGTGGGCACTGGCTACACCTTC; CDR3aa: CSARVGTGYTF
v_gene: TRBV5-1; abundance: -; j_gene: TRBJ1-1; d_gene: -; CDR3nt: TGCGCCAGCAGCAGCTACAGGGTGGACCTTGAAGCTTTCTTT; CDR3aa: CASSSYRVDLEAFF
v_gene: TRBV20-1; abundance: -; j_gene: TRBJ1-1; d_gene: -; CDR3nt: TGCAGTGCTACCAGCTGGGGGGGTACGGACACTGAAGCTTTCTTT; CDR3aa: CSATSWGGTDTEAFF
v_gene: TRBV15; abundance: -; j_gene: TRBJ1-6; d_gene: -; CDR3nt: TGTGCCACCAGCAGACAGGGGAACTCACCCCTCCACTTT; CDR3aa: CATSRQGNSPLHF
v_gene: TRBV4-2; abundance: few; j_gene: TRBJ2-7; d_gene: TRBD2; CDR3nt: TGTGCCAGCAGCCAAGTTACTGGATTAGGACTAGCGGGAGTTGCCTACGAGCAGTACTTC; CDR3aa: CASSQVTGLGLAGVAYEQYF
v_gene: TRBV4-2; abundance: few; j_gene: TRBJ2-3; d_gene: -; CDR3nt: TGTGCCAGCAGCCACCTCCGGGCGACCACAGATACGCAGTATTTT; CDR3aa: CASSHLRATTDTQYF
v_gene: TRBV7-2; abundance: -; j_gene: TRBJ2-3; d_gene: TRBD1; CDR3nt: TGTGCCAGCAGTAGGGACAGTAGCACAGATACGCAGTATTTT; CDR3aa: CASSRDSSTDTQYF
v_gene: TRBV12-3/TRBV12-4; abundance: -; j_gene: TRBJ1-5; d_gene: TRBD1; CDR3nt: TGTGCCAGCACAATACAGGGGGTTAAACAGCCCCAGCATTTT; CDR3aa: CASTIQGVKQPQHF
v_gene: TRBV9; abundance: -; j_gene: TRBJ2-7; d_gene: TRBD2; CDR3nt: TGTGCCGGCAGCGTAGCGGGCCAGCCCTACGAGCAGTACTTC; CDR3aa: CAGSVAGQPYEQYF
v_gene: TRBV4-3; abundance: -; j_gene: TRBJ2-7; d_gene: TRBD2; CDR3nt: TGCGCCAGCAGCCTAGCGGGAGGGACAAAATACTACGAGCAGTACTTC; CDR3aa: CASSLAGGTKYYEQYF
v_gene: TRBV7-2; abundance: -; j_gene: TRBJ2-5; d_gene: -; CDR3nt: TGTGCCAGCAGCTTAGACTTCGAAGAGACCCAGTACTTC; CDR3aa: CASSLDFEETQYF
v_gene: TRBV20-1; abundance: -; j_gene: TRBJ1-5; d_gene: -; CDR3nt: TGCAGTGCTAGATTGGGGGATCAGCCCCAGCATTTT; CDR3aa: CSARLGDQPQHF
v_gene: TRBV12-3/TRBV12-4; abundance: -; j_gene: TRBJ2-7; d_gene: TRBD2; CDR3nt: TGTGCCAGCAGTTTCTACAGCGGGGGCAGGGACGAGCAGTACTTC; CDR3aa: CASSFYSGGRDEQYF
v_gene: TRBV2; abundance: -; j_gene: TRBJ1-3; d_gene: -; CDR3nt: TGTGCCAGCAGTGATGGCCAGGCCAGCTCTGGAAACACCATATATTTT; CDR3aa: CASSDGQASSGNTIYF